This T cell receptor (beta chain) was identified during a study of cytotoxic CD8 clonotypes in ibrutinib-treated CLL. TCRdb's copy holds only in-frame clones and misses some; the assay was immunoSEQ multiplex PCR. In the table there are some 200,000 clones, around 75% of which are singletons. The sample in question was PBMCs, obtained after 12 months of ibrutinib treatment. The receptor's source is a human donor with chronic lymphocytic leukemia.

The CDR3 nucleotides read TGTGCCAGCAGGACTGGGGTAAACACAGATACGCAGTATTTT. It translates to CASRTGVNTDTQYF. This chain connects TRBV2 to TRBJ2-3; D gene unclear. Trimming removed 6 bases from V and 2 bases from J, with 12 bases in between. The CDR3 contains 14 residues. Germline V CDR1 and CDR2: SNHLY, FYNNEI.